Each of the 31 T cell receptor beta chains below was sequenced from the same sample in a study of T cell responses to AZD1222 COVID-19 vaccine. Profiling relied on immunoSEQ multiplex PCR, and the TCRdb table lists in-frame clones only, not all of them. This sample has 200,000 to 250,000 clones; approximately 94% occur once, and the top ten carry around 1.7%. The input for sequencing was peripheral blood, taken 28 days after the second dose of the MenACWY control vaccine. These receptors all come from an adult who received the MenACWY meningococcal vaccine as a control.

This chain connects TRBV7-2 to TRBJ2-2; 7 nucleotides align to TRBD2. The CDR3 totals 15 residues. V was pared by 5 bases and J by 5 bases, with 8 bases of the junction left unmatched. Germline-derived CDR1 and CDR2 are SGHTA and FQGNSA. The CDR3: CASSRGLVGTGELFF. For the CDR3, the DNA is TGTGCCAGCAGCAGAGGACTAGTGGGGACCGGGGAGCTGTTTTTT. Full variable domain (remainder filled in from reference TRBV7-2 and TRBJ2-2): GAGVSQSPSNKVTEKGKDVELRCDPISGHTALYWYRQSLGQGLEFLIYFQGNSAPDKSGLPSDRFSAERTGGSVSTLTIQRTQQEDSAVYLCASSRGLVGTGELFFGEGSRLTVL.

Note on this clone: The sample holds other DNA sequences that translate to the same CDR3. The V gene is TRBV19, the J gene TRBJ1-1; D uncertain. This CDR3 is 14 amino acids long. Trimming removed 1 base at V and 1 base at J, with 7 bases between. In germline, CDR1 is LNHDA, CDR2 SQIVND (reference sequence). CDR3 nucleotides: TGTGCCAGTAGTATAGGTCCACAGAACACTGAAGCTTTCTTT. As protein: CASSIGPQNTEAFF.

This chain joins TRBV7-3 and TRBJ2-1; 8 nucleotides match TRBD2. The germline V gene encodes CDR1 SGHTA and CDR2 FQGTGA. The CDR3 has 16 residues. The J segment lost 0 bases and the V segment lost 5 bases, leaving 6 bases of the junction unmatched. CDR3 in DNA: TGTGCCAGCAGCCCCCTAGCGGGCGTCTCCTACAATGAGCAGTTCTTC. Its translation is CASSPLAGVSYNEQFF.

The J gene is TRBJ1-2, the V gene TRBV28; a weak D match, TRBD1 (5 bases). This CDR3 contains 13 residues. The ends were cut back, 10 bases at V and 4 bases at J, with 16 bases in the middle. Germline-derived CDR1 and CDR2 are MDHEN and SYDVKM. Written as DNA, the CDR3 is TGTGCCACCGCGAGGGGCGCGGTCTATGGCTACACCTTC. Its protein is CATARGAVYGYTF.

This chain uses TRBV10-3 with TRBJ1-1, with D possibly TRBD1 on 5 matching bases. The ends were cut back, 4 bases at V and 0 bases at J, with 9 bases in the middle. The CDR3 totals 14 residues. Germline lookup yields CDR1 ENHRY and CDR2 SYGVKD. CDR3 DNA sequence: TGTGCCATCAGTGGACAGCCCATGAACACTGAAGCTTTCTTT. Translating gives CAISGQPMNTEAFF.

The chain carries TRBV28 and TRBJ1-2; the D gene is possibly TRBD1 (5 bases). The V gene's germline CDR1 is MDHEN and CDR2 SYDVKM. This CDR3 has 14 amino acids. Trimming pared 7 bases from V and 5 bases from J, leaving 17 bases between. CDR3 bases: TGTGCCAGCACTCTGCCAGGGTTGTTTTATGGCTACACCTTC. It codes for CASTLPGLFYGYTF.

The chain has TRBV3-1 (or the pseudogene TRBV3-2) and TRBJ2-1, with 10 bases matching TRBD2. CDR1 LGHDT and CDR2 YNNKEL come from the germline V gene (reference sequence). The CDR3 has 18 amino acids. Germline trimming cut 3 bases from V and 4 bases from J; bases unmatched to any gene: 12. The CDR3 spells CASSHLASGSSGYNEQFF. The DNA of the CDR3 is TGTGCCAGCAGCCATTTGGCTAGCGGGAGTAGCGGTTACAATGAGCAGTTCTTC.

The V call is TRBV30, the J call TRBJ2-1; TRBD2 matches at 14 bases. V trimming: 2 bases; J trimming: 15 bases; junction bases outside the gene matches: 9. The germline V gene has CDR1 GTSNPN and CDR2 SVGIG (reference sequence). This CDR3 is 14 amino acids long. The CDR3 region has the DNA TGTGCCTGGAGTTTTGGCGGGACTAGCGGGGGTTTGTTCTTC. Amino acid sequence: CAWSFGGTSGGLFF.

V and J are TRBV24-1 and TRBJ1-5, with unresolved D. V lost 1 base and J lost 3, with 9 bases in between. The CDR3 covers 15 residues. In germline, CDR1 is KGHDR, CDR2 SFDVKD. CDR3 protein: CATSDFSGNNQPQHF. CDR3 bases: TGTGCCACCAGTGATTTTTCCGGGAACAATCAGCCCCAGCATTTT.

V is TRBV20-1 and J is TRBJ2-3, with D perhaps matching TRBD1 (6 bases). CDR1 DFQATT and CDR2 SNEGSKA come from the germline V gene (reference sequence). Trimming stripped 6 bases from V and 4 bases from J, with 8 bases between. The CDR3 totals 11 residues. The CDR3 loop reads CSASGADTQYF. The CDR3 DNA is TGCAGTGCCTCAGGGGCAGATACGCAGTATTTT.

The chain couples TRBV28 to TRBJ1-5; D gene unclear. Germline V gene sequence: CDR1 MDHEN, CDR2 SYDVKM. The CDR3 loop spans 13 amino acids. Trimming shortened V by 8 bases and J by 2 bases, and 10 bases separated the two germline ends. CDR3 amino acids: CASGGSGNQPQHF. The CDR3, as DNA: TGTGCCAGCGGCGGGTCGGGCAATCAGCCCCAGCATTTT.

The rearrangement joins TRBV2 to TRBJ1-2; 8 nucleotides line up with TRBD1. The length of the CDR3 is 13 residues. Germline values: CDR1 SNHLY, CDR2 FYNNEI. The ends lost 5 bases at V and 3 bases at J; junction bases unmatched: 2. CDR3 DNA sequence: TGTGCCAGCAGTCTGACAGGGGACTATGGCTACACCTTC. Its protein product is CASSLTGDYGYTF.

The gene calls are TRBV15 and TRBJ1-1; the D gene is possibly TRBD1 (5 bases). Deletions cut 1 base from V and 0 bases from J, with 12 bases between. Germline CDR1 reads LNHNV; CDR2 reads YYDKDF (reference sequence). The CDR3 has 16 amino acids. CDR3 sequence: CATSRARDGVNTEAFF. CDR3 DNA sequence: TGTGCCACCAGCAGAGCCAGGGATGGAGTGAACACTGAAGCTTTCTTT.

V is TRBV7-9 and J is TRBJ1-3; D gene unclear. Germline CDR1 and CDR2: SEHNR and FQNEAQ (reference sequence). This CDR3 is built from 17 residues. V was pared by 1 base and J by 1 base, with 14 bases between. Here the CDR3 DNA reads TGTGCCAGCAGCTTAGTCCTAGGGATGGAGTCTGGAAACACCATATATTTT. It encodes CASSLVLGMESGNTIYF.

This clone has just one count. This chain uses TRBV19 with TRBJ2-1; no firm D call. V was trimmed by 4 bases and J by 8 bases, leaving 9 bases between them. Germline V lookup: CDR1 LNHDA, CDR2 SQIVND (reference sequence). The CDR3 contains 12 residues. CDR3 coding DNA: TGTGCCAGTAGTAAGGCGGTACATGAGCAGTTCTTC. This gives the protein CASSKAVHEQFF.

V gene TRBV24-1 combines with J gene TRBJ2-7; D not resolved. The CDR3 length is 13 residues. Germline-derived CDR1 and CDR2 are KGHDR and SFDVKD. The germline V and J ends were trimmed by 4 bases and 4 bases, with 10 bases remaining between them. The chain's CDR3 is CATSEPGPYEQYF. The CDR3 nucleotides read TGTGCCACCAGTGAGCCCGGGCCGTACGAGCAGTACTTC.

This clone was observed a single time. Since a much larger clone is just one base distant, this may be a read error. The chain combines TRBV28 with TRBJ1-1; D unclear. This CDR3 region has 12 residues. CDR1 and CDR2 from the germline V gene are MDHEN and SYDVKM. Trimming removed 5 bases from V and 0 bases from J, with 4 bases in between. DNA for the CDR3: TGTGCCAGCAGTGATATGAACACTGAAGCTTTCTTT. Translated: CASSDMNTEAFF.

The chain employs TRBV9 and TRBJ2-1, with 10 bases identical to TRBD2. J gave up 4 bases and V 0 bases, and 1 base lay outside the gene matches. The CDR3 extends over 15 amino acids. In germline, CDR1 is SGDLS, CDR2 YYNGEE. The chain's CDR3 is CASSVVLAGYNEQFF. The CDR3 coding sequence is TGTGCCAGCAGCGTAGTACTAGCGGGGTACAATGAGCAGTTCTTC.

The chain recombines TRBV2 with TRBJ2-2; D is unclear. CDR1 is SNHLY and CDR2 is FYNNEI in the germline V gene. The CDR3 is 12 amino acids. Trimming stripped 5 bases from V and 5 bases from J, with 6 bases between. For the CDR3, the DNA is TGTGCCAGCAGTTCGGATACCGGGGAGCTGTTTTTT. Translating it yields CASSSDTGELFF.

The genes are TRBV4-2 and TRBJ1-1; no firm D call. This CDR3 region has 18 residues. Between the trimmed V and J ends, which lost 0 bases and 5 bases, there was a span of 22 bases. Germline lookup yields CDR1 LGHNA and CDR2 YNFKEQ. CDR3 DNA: TGTGCCAGCAGCCAAGAGTACGGGTTGGTGGGCAGTGGAACTGAAGCTTTCTTT. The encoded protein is CASSQEYGLVGSGTEAFF.

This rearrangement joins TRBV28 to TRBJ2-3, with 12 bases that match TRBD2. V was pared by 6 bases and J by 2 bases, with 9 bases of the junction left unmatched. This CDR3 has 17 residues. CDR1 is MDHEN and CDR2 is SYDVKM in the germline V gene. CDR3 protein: CASSPPLAGGSTDTQYF. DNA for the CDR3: TGTGCCAGCAGCCCTCCACTAGCGGGGGGTTCCACAGATACGCAGTATTTT.

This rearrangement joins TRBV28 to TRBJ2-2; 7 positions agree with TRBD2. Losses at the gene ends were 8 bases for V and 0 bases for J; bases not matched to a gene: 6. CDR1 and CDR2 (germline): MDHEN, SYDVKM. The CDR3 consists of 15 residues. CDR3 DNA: TGTGCCAGCGGGGGAGGGGAGGCGAACACCGGGGAGCTGTTTTTT. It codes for CASGGGEANTGELFF.

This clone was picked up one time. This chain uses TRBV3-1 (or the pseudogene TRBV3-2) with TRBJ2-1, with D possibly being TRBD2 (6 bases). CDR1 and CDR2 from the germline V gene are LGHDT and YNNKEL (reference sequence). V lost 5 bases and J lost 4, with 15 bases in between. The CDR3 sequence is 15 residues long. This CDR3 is CASSTSGDSYNEQFF. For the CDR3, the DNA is TGTGCCAGCAGCACATCGGGGGATTCGTACAATGAGCAGTTCTTC.

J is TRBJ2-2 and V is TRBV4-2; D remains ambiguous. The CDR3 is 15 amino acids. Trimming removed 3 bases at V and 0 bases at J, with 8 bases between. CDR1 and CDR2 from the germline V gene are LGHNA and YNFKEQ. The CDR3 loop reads CASSQPGTNTGELFF. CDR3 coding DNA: TGTGCCAGCAGCCAGCCTGGTACGAACACCGGGGAGCTGTTTTTT.

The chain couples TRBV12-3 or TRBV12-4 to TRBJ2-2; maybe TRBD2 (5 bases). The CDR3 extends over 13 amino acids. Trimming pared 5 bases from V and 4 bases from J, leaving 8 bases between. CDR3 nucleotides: TGTGCCAGCAGTCCGGACTCCACCGGGGAGCTGTTTTTT. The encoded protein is CASSPDSTGELFF.

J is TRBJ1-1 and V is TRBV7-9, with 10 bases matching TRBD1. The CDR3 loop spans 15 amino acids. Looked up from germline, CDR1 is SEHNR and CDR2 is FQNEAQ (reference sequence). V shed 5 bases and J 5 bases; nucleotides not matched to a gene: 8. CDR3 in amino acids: CASSEDRGRLTEAFF. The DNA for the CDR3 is TGTGCCAGCAGCGAAGACAGGGGGCGGCTGACTGAAGCTTTCTTT. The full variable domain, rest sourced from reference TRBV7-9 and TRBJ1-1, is DTGVSQNPRHKITKRGQNVTFRCDPISEHNRLYWYRQTLGQGPEFLTYFQNEAQLEKSRLLSDRFSAERPKGSFSTLEIQRTEQGDSAMYLCASSEDRGRLTEAFFGQGTRLTVV.

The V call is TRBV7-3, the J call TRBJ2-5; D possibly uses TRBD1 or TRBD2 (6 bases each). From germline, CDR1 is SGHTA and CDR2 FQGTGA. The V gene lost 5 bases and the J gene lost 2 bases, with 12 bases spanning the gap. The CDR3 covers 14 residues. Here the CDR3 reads CASSAGTQQETQYF. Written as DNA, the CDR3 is TGTGCCAGCAGCGCGGGGACACAACAAGAGACCCAGTACTTC.

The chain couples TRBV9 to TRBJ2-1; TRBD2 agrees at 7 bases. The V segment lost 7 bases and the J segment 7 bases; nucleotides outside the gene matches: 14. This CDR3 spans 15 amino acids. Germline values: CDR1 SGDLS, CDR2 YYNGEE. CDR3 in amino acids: CASALGGGPFNEQFF. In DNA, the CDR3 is TGTGCCAGCGCCCTCGGGGGAGGGCCCTTTAATGAGCAGTTCTTC.

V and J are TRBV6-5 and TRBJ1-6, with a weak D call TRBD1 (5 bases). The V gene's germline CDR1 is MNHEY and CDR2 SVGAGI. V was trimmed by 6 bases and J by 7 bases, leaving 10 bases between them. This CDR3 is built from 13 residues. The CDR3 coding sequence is TGTGCCAGCAGACGGGGGAACAATTCACCCCTCCACTTT. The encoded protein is CASRRGNNSPLHF.

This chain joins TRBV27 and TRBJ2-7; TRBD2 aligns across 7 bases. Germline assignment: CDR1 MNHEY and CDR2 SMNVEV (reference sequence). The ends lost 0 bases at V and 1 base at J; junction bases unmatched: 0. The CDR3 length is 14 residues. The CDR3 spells CASSLSGLSYEQYF. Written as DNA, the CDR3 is TGTGCCAGCAGTTTATCGGGACTATCCTACGAGCAGTACTTC.

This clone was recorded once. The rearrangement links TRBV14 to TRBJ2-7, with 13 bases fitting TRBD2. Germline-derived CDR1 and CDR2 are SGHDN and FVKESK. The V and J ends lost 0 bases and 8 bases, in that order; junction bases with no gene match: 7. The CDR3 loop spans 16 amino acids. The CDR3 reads CASSQDIGLAGEKQYF. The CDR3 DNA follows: TGTGCCAGCAGCCAAGATATAGGACTAGCGGGAGAGAAGCAGTACTTC. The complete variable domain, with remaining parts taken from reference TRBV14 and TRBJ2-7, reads EAGVTQFPSHSVIEKGQTVTLRCDPISGHDNLYWYRRVMGKEIKFLLHFVKESKQDESGMPNNRFLAERTGGTYSTLKVQPAELEDSGVYFCASSQDIGLAGEKQYFGPGTRLTVT.